The following is a TCR beta chain sequence with its context. The record originates from a study of blood T cell repertoires in COVID-19. V lost 0 bases to trimming and J lost 0 bases; unmatched junction nucleotides: 7. The germline V gene has CDR1 ENHRY and CDR2 SYGVKD. There are 18 residues in the CDR3. As processed by the authors: Researchers report that nucleated cell counts were estimated from reference gene primer amplification. The repertoire was sequenced with immunoSEQ multiplex PCR; TCRdb's copy has only in-frame clones and lacks some. The DNA gave D and trimming, while V, J and clone size come from that table. The sample lists around 400,000 clones, about 88% occurring once. The study recruited people aged roughly 18 to 89 years across some 23 US areas. Cohorts were determined from participant-reported clinical history.

Sequencing used PBMCs or T cells enriched from blood (not recorded which). V is TRBV10-3 and J is TRBJ2-1; 8 bases line up with TRBD2. The clonotype was recovered from a woman aged 18-35 years who had been exposed to COVID-19. In nucleotides, the CDR3 is TGTGCCATCAGTGAGTCTAATAGCGGGGACGGCTCCTACAATGAGCAGTTCTTC. This gives the protein CAISESNSGDGSYNEQFF.